This T cell receptor (beta chain) was observed in a study of shared clonotypes between healthy human individuals. Whole-study findings and limits: Incomplete sequencing of sorted subsets was indicated by rarefaction despite large depth. Depth of sequencing was expected to influence donor clonotype sharing.

For this clone: Antigen specificity is unknown.

Profiling relied on immunoSEQ multiplex PCR, and the TCRdb table lists in-frame clones only, not all of them. This table has more than 2,000,000 clones, approximately 95% appearing once. CD45RA+ naive and CD45RA-negative memory subsets were separated from CD4+ cells. The receptor was isolated from a man between 18 and 35 years old in good health. Some clones in this sample may be carry-over from other donors' samples. Sequencing was performed on naive CD4+ T cells from PBMCs. The subset denotes: CD45RA+ positively selected.

The CDR3 protein is CASSPLSVRDEQFF. The CDR3 DNA is TGTGCCAGCTCACCACTTTCTGTGCGGGACGAGCAGTTCTTC. The chain joins TRBV18 to TRBJ2-1; tentative D call: TRBD2 (6 bases). The CDR3 consists of 14 residues. Trimming removed 1 base from V and 10 bases from J, with 14 bases in between. Germline CDR1 reads KGHSH; CDR2 reads LQKENI.